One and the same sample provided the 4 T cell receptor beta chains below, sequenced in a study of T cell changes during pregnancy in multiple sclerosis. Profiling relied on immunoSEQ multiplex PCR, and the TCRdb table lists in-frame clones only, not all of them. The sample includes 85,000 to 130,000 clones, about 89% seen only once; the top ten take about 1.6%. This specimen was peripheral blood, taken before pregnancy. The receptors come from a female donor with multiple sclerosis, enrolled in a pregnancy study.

CDR3 DNA: TGTGCCAGTAGTAGAAGGGGTTCCAGCGGGATACTCAACTCCTACGAGCAGTACTTC. Its translation is CASSRRGSSGILNSYEQYF. The rearrangement joins TRBV19 to TRBJ2-7; 7 bases align to TRBD2. The trim removed 4 bases at V and 0 bases at J, leaving 18 bases unmatched. Germline V lookup: CDR1 LNHDA, CDR2 SQIVND (reference sequence). This CDR3 has 19 amino acids.

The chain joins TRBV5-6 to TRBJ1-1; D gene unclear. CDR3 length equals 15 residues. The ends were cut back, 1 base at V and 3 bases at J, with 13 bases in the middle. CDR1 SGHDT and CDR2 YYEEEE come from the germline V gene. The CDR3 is CASSLLSGGDTEAFF. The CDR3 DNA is TGTGCCAGCAGCTTGTTGTCCGGCGGGGACACTGAAGCTTTCTTT. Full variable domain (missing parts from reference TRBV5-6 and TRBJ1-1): DAGVTQSPTHLIKTRGQQVTLRCSPKSGHDTVSWYQQALGQGPQFIFQYYEEEERQRGNFPDRFSGHQFPNYSSELNVNALLLGDSALYLCASSLLSGGDTEAFFGQGTRLTVV.

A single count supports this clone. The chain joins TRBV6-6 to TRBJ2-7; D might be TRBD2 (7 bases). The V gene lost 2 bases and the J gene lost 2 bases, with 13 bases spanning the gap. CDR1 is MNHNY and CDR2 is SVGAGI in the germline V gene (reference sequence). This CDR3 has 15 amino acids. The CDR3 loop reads CASSYDGRGAYEQYF. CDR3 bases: TGTGCCAGCAGTTACGATGGGAGGGGGGCCTACGAGCAGTACTTC.

The CDR3 sequence is CASTVVPIGLLYNEQFF. The DNA for the CDR3 is TGTGCCAGCACCGTGGTCCCTATCGGACTGCTCTACAATGAGCAGTTCTTC. The V and J genes are TRBV9 and TRBJ2-1; maybe TRBD2 (5 bases). Trimming cost V 6 bases and J 3 bases, with 22 bases left between them. The germline CDR1 and CDR2 sequences are SGDLS and YYNGEE. The CDR3 totals 17 residues.